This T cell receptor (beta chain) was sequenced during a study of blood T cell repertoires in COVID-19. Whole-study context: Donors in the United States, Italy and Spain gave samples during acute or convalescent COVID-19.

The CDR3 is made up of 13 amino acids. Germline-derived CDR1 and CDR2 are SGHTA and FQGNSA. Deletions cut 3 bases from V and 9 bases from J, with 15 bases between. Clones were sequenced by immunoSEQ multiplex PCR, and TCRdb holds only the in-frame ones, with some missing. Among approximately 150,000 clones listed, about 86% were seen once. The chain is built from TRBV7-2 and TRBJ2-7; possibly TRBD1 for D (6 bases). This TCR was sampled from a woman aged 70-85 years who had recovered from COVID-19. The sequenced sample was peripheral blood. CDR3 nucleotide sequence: TGTGCCAGCAGCTTTCAAACAGGGTATGGGCAGTACTTC. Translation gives CASSFQTGYGQYF.